A selection of T cell receptor beta chains follows, all from one sample in a study of T cell repertoires in ileal Crohn's disease. Libraries were prepared by immunoSEQ multiplex PCR; TCRdb keeps only in-frame clonotypes and omits some of them. This sample has about 350 clones, with roughly 81% found just once. Material: CD4+ T cells sorted from the ileum. The receptors were gathered from an adult with Crohn's disease. Both conserved end residues are part of each CDR3. Each record gives: D gene, clone size, V gene, J gene, CDR3 DNA, CDR3 protein. A D gene is named only where the DNA matches it firmly. Size values are once, few and many counts, or a class for expanded clones, and some rows have none.

>.|.|TRBV10-1|TRBJ1-2
TGCGCCAGCAGTGCCTCCGTCGGGTCTGGCTACACCTTC
CASSASVGSGYTF
>TRBD1|.|TRBV5-1|TRBJ2-5
TGCGCCAGCAGCTTGTTTGCGACAGGGGCCCAAGAGACCCAGTACTTC
CASSLFATGAQETQYF
>TRBD1|.|TRBV18|TRBJ1-5
TGTGCCAGCTCACCAAGACAGGGGGATCAGCCCCAGCATTTT
CASSPRQGDQPQHF
>TRBD1|.|TRBV5-1|TRBJ1-3
TGCGCCAGCAGCGTAACCGGGACAGGGGTAGGAAACACCATATATTTT
CASSVTGTGVGNTIYF
>.|.|TRBV5-1|TRBJ2-1
TGCGCCAGCAGCTTGGGAGATCTTCTAAACAATGAGCAGTTCTTC
CASSLGDLLNNEQFF
>.|.|TRBV18|TRBJ2-6
TGTGCCAGCTCACTGCGAGAGGCAACCTCTTCAAGTGGCAACGTCCTGACTTTC
CASSLREATSSSGNVLTF
>.|.|TRBV5-1|TRBJ2-5
TGCGCCAGCAGCTCAACACAACAAGAGACCCAGTACTTC
CASSSTQQETQYF
>.|.|TRBV28|TRBJ1-1
TGTGCCAGCAGTCTCTCCGGGCCCAGGGCTGAAGCTTTCTTT
CASSLSGPRAEAFF
>.|.|TRBV5-1|TRBJ1-2
TGCGCCAGCAGCTCAACTGGGGCACATAATGGCTACACCTTC
CASSSTGAHNGYTF
>TRBD1|.|TRBV18|TRBJ2-6
TGTGCCAGCTCACAGGGACAGTCTGGGGCCAACGTCCTGACTTTC
CASSQGQSGANVLTF
>TRBD1|few|TRBV5-6|TRBJ1-4
TGTGCCAGCAGCTTGGTCGACAGGGGGCGAGGTGAAAAACTGTTTTTT
CASSLVDRGRGEKLFF
>.|.|TRBV7-3|TRBJ1-2
TGTGCCAGCAGCCCTTCCCAGGGATATGGCTACACCTTC
CASSPSQGYGYTF
>.|.|TRBV30|TRBJ1-1
TGTGCCTCCCGGTCCTCTAACCGGGGAACTGAAGCTTTCTTT
CASRSSNRGTEAFF
>TRBD1|.|TRBV7-2|TRBJ1-4
TGTGCCAGCAGCCCAAACAGGGGCGGTAATGAAAAACTGTTTTTT
CASSPNRGGNEKLFF
>TRBD2|few|TRBV9|TRBJ2-5
TGTGCCAGCAGCGTATTCGCGGGGGGGCCAGAGACCCAGTACTTC
CASSVFAGGPETQYF
>.|.|TRBV2|TRBJ1-2
TGTGCCAGCAGCCCCCGGGAGACTTATGGCTACACCTTC
CASSPRETYGYTF
>.|.|TRBV15|TRBJ1-5
TGTGCCACCAGCAGAGCCCAGAATGGTGGCAATCAGCCCCAGCATTTT
CATSRAQNGGNQPQHF
>TRBD1|.|TRBV6-1|TRBJ2-3
TGTGCCAGCATCAGGGACAGGGGGCGGCAAGATACGCAGTATTTT
CASIRDRGRQDTQYF
>.|.|TRBV29-1|TRBJ1-1
TGCAGCGTTCAATACAGGGTAAAGACGAACACTGAAGCTTTCTTT
CSVQYRVKTNTEAFF
>.|.|TRBV5-6|TRBJ1-2
TGTGCCAGCAGCTTAGGAGACTTCTCATCAACTGGCTACACCTTC
CASSLGDFSSTGYTF
>.|.|TRBV5-1|TRBJ1-1
TGCGCCAGCAGCTTGGGTGCGGGACTCAACACTGAAGCTTTCTTT
CASSLGAGLNTEAFF
>.|.|TRBV25-1|TRBJ1-2
TGTGCCAGCAGTGTTAGCACTAATGGCTACACCTTC
CASSVSTNGYTF
>.|.|TRBV10-3|TRBJ1-1
TGTGCCATCAGTGAGTCGCTGAGGGCCTCGAACACTGAAGCTTTCTTT
CAISESLRASNTEAFF
>.|.|TRBV6-5|TRBJ1-1
TGTGCCACACTAAAAAGGAACACTGAAGCTTTCTTT
CATLKRNTEAFF
>.|.|TRBV28|TRBJ1-1
TGTGCCAGCAGTTTCGGGTACTTGAGGGCTTTCTTT
CASSFGYLRAFF
>TRBD1|.|TRBV7-2|TRBJ2-4
TGTGCCAGCAGCTTAGGGACAGGGAATCGGAACATTCAGTACTTC
CASSLGTGNRNIQYF
>TRBD2|.|TRBV7-3|TRBJ2-2
TGTGCCAGCAGTCGAGCGGGGGCCGGGGAGCTGTTTTTT
CASSRAGAGELFF
>.|.|TRBV7-8|TRBJ1-5
TGTGCCAGCAGCGGGCGGGGACGCCGAGGGAGCAATCAGCCCCAGCATTTT
CASSGRGRRGSNQPQHF
>.|few|TRBV6-6|TRBJ1-2
TGTGCCAGCAGTTACCCCAGGGGTGAGGGCTACACCTTC
CASSYPRGEGYTF
>TRBD2|.|TRBV7-6|TRBJ2-3
TGTGCCAGCAGCCAGACTAGCGAATTGTCAGATACGCAGTATTTT
CASSQTSELSDTQYF
>.|few|TRBV10-2|TRBJ1-1
TGCGCCAGCAGCATGAACACTGAAGCTTTCTTT
CASSMNTEAFF
>.|.|TRBV2|TRBJ1-2
TGTGCCAGCCTTTATAACAGTAACTATGGCTACACCTTC
CASLYNSNYGYTF
>TRBD1|.|TRBV2|TRBJ1-3
TGTGCCAGCACCCGCACAGGGGGAAAAGGAAACACCATATATTTT
CASTRTGGKGNTIYF
>.|.|TRBV2|TRBJ2-2
TGTGCCAGCACGGTCCAGCGTCGGGGGAGCGGGGAGCTGTTTTTT
CASTVQRRGSGELFF
>.|.|TRBV5-4|TRBJ2-5
TGTGCCAGCAGCTTCTCCCAAGAGACCCAGTACTTC
CASSFSQETQYF
>TRBD1|.|TRBV28|TRBJ1-1
TGTGCCAGCAGTTCACTTCCGGGACAGGGTAGGGACACTGAAGCTTTCTTT
CASSSLPGQGRDTEAFF
>.|.|TRBV5-1|TRBJ1-1
TGCGCCAGCAGCTTGGAAACAGGAGTTTGGGACACTGAAGCTTTCTTT
CASSLETGVWDTEAFF
>.|.|TRBV28|TRBJ2-3
.
CASSPSVPAGGHRDTQYF
>.|.|TRBV5-1|TRBJ1-1
TGCGCCAGCAGCTTGTCGGCAGGGCTCACTGAAGCTTTCTTT
CASSLSAGLTEAFF
>TRBD1|.|TRBV14|TRBJ1-2
TGTGCCAGCAGCCAAGATCGGTCAAAGGGACAGGCCTATGGCTACACCTTC
CASSQDRSKGQAYGYTF
>.|.|TRBV15|TRBJ1-4
TGTGCCACAAGTACCGGGGGTGGAACTAATGAAAAACTGTTTTTT
CATSTGGGTNEKLFF
>.|.|TRBV5-4|TRBJ2-5
TGTGCCGGCAGCACGCCTTCTAAACAAGAGACCCAGTACTTC
CAGSTPSKQETQYF
>.|.|TRBV7-2|TRBJ1-1
TGTGCCAGCAGCTTAGTTCTCGGTCGGGAAGCTTTCTTT
CASSLVLGREAFF